This TCR beta chain was identified during a study of cytomegalovirus exposure and HLA in healthy donors. Whole-study results and caveats: The HLA-A and HLA-B alleles of most subjects were reportedly predicted accurately from TCR beta sequences.

The V end was cut by 4 bases, the J end by 1 base, with 13 bases between. The CDR3 is made up of 15 amino acids. CDR1 and CDR2 (germline): LNHDA, SQIVND (reference sequence). Primers for the PCR totalled 60 Vbeta and 13 Jbeta. The repertoire was sequenced with immunoSEQ multiplex PCR; TCRdb's copy has only in-frame clones and lacks some. Its listing shows about 160,000 clones. As regards this clone: The antigen is unknown.

Sequencing used PBMCs. The J gene is TRBJ1-2, the V gene TRBV19; D remains ambiguous. This TCR came from a woman aged 55-69 years in good health and CMV-seronegative. CDR3 sequence: CASSTSGRSNYGYTF. CDR3 nucleotide sequence: TGTGCCAGTAGTACAAGCGGCAGGAGTAACTATGGCTACACCTTC.